Presented here are 5 T cell receptor beta chains from one specimen sequenced in a study of OX40 agonist ivuxolimab in advanced cancers. The assay was immunoSEQ multiplex PCR, and TCRdb's table has in-frame clones only and misses some. The sample gives around 100,000 clones, 89% of which show up once; 0.33% is in the top ten. The specimen comprised CD4+ or CD8+ T cells sorted from blood, sampled in a trial of the OX40 agonist ivuxolimab. The receptors here all came from an adult with an advanced solid tumor such as melanoma, head and neck, liver or kidney cancer.

The chain carries TRBV7-9 and TRBJ2-5; 8 positions agree with TRBD1. The CDR3 runs 15 residues. V lost 1 base and J lost 5; bases outside the gene matches: 6. Looked up from germline, CDR1 is SEHNR and CDR2 is FQNEAQ (reference sequence). CDR3 coding DNA: TGTGCCAGCAGCTTAGATGCAGGGGGCAGGGAGACCCAGTACTTC. Translated, it gives CASSLDAGGRETQYF. The full variable domain, with the rest looked up from reference TRBV7-9 and TRBJ2-5, is DTGVSQNPRHKITKRGQNVTFRCDPISEHNRLYWYRQTLGQGPEFLTYFQNEAQLEKSRLLSDRFSAERPKGSFSTLEIQRTEQGDSAMYLCASSLDAGGRETQYFGPGTRLLVL.

This clone was detected only once. The rearrangement uses TRBV20-1 and TRBJ2-7, with no clear D. The CDR3 length is 11 residues. The germline CDR1 and CDR2 sequences are DFQATT and SNEGSKA (reference sequence). Between the trimmed V and J ends, which lost 3 bases and 3 bases, there was a span of 6 bases. The CDR3 nucleotides are TGCAGTGCTAGGGGCAGCTACGAGCAGTACTTC. The encoded protein is CSARGSYEQYF.

This chain joins TRBV19 and TRBJ2-1; 8 bases agree with TRBD2. V was pared by 3 bases and J by 8 bases, with 12 bases of the junction left unmatched. Per germline, CDR1 LNHDA and CDR2 SQIVND (reference sequence). This CDR3 contains 16 residues. The CDR3 is CASSIIYSGSVDEQFF. The CDR3 DNA sequence: TGTGCCAGTAGTATCATCTACAGCGGGAGTGTCGATGAGCAGTTCTTC.

This clone was recorded a few times. The chain combines TRBV7-9 with TRBJ1-2; 8 positions agree with TRBD1. The CDR3 extends over 15 amino acids. V shed 1 base and J 5 bases; nucleotides not matched to a gene: 6. The germline gives CDR1 SEHNR, CDR2 FQNEAQ (reference sequence). CDR3 sequence: CASSLGQGARYGYTF. The CDR3 DNA reads TGTGCCAGCAGCTTAGGGCAGGGGGCTCGTTATGGCTACACCTTC.

The chain couples TRBV18 to TRBJ2-1; D gene unclear. The CDR3 has 16 residues. From germline, CDR1 is KGHSH and CDR2 LQKENI. With 7 bases removed from V and 7 bases from J, the gap between germline ends came to 23 bases. DNA for the CDR3: TGTGCCAGCTTCAGCTCGTTACAAGTCTCAAGGAATGAGCAGTTCTTC. This codes for CASFSSLQVSRNEQFF. Full variable domain (rest looked up from reference TRBV18 and TRBJ2-1): NAGVMQNPRHLVRRRGQEARLRCSPMKGHSHVYWYRQLPEEGLKFMVYLQKENIIDESGMPKERFSAEFPKEGPSILRIQQVVRGDSAAYFCASFSSLQVSRNEQFFGPGTRLTVL.